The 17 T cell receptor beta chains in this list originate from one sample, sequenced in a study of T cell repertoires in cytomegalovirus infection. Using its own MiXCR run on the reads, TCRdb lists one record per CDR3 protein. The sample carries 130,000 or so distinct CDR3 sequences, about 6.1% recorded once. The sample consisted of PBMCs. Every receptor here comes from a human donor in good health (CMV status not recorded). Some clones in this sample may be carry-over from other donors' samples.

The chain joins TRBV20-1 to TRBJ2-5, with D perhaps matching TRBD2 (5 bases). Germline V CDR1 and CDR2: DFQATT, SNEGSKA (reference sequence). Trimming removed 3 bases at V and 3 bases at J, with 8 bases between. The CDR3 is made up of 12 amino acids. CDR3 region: CSARKAEETQYF. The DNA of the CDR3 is TGCAGTGCTAGGAAAGCGGAAGAGACCCAGTACTTC.

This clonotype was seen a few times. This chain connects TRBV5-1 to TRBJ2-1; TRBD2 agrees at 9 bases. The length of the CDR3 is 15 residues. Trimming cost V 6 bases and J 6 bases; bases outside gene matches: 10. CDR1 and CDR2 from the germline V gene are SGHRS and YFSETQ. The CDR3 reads CASTLAGGAGNEQFF. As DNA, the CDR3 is TGCGCCAGCACTTTGGCGGGGGGGGCTGGCAATGAGCAGTTCTTC.

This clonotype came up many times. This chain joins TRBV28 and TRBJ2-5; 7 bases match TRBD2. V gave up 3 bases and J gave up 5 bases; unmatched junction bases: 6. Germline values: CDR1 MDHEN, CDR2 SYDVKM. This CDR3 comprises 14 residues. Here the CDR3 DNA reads TGTGCCAGCAGTTTCAGCGGGGCCACGGAGACCCAGTACTTC. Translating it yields CASSFSGATETQYF. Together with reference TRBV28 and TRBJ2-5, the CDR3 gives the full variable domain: DVKVTQSSRYLVKRTGEKVFLECVQDMDHENMFWYRQDPGLGLRLIYFSYDVKMKEKGDIPEGYSVSREKKERFSLILESASTNQTSMYLCASSFSGATETQYFGPGTRLLVL.

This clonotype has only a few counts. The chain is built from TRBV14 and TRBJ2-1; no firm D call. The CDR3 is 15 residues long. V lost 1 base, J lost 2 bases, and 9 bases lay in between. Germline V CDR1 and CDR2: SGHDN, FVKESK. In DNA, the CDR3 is TGTGCCAGCAGCCAAGGTTGGCCTCCCTACAATGAGCAGTTCTTC. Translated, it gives CASSQGWPPYNEQFF.

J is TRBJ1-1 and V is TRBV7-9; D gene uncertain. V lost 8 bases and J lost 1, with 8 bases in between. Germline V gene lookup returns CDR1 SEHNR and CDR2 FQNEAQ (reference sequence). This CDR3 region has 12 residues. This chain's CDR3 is CASARTNTEAFF. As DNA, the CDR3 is TGTGCCAGCGCGCGAACGAACACTGAAGCTTTCTTT.

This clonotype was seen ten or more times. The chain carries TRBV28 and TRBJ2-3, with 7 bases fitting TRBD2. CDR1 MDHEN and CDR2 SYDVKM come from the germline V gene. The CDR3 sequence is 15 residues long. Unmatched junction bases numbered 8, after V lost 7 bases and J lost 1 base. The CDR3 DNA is TGTGCCAGCACTGGGAGCGGGGTCGGCACAGATACGCAGTATTTT. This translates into CASTGSGVGTDTQYF.

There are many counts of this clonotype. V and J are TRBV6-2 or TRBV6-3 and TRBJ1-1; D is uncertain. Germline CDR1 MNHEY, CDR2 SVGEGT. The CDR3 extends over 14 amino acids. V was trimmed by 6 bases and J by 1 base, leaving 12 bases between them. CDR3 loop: CASSPPQWNTEAFF. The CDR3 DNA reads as TGTGCCAGCAGCCCGCCCCAGTGGAACACTGAAGCTTTCTTT.

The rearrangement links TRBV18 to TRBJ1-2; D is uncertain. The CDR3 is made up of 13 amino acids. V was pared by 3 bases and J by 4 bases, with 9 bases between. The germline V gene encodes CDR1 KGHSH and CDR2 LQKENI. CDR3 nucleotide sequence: TGTGCCAGCTCACCGAAGGAGGGCTATGGCTACACCTTC. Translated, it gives CASSPKEGYGYTF.

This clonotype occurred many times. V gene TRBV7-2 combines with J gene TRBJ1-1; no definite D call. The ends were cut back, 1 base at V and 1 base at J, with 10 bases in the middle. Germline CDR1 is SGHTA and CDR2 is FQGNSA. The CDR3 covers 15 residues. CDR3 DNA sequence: TGTGCCAGCAGCTTAGAGTTTGTACGGAACACTGAAGCTTTCTTT. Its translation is CASSLEFVRNTEAFF.

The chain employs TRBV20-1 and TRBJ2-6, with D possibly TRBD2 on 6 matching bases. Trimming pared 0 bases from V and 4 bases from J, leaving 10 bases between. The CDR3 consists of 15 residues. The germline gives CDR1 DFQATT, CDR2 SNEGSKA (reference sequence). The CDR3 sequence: CSARDRTTGANVLTF. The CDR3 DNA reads TGCAGTGCTAGAGATCGGACTACAGGGGCCAACGTCCTGACTTTC.

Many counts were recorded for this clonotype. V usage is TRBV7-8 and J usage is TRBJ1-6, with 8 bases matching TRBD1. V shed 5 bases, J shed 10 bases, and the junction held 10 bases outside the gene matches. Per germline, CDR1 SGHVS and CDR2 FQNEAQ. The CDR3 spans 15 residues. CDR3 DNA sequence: TGTGCCAGCAGCCCCTCAACAGGGGGGGGGTCACCCCTCCACTTT. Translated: CASSPSTGGGSPLHF.

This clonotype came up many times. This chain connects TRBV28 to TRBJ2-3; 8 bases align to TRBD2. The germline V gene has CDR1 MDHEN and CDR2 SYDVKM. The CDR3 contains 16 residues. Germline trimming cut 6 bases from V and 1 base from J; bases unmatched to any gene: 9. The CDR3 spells CASRPLAGTGTDTQYF. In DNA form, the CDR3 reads TGTGCCAGCAGACCATTAGCGGGAACCGGCACAGATACGCAGTATTTT. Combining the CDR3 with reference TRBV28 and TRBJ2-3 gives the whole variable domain DVKVTQSSRYLVKRTGEKVFLECVQDMDHENMFWYRQDPGLGLRLIYFSYDVKMKEKGDIPEGYSVSREKKERFSLILESASTNQTSMYLCASRPLAGTGTDTQYFGPGTRLTVL.

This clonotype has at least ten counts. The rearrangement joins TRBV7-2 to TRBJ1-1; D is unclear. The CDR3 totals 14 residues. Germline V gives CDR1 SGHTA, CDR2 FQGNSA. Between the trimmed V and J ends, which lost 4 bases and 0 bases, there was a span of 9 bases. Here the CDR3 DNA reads TGTGCCAGCAGCTACAACCCCGTGAACACTGAAGCTTTCTTT. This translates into CASSYNPVNTEAFF.

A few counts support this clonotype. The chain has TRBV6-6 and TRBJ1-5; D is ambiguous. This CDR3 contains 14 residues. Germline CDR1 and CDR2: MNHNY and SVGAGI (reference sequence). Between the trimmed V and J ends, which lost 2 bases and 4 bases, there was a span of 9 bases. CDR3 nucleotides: TGTGCCAGCAGTTACGTGGAGATTAATCAGCCCCAGCATTTT. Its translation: CASSYVEINQPQHF.

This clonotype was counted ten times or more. The CDR3 sequence: CASSRQGSYEQYF. In nucleotides, the CDR3 is TGTGCCAGCAGCAGACAGGGATCCTACGAGCAGTACTTC. The chain recombines TRBV7-6 with TRBJ2-7; 7 bases fit TRBD1. The V segment lost 5 bases and the J segment 1 base; nucleotides outside the gene matches: 2. Germline CDR1 is SGHVS and CDR2 is FNYEAQ. The CDR3 is 13 amino acids.

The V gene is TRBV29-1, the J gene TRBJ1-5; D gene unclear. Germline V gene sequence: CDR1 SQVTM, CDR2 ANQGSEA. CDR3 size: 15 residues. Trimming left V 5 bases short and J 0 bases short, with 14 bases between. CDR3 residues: CSVLNGENSNQPQHF. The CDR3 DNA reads TGCAGCGTTTTAAACGGGGAGAATAGCAATCAGCCCCAGCATTTT.

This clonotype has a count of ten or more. As DNA, the CDR3 is TGTGCCAGCAGACAGACAGGGGCCAGCTCCTACAATGAGCAGTTCTTC. Translating it yields CASRQTGASSYNEQFF. The V gene is TRBV28, the J gene TRBJ2-1, with TRBD1 matching 8 bases. Germline lookup yields CDR1 MDHEN and CDR2 SYDVKM. The junction had 7 bases not matched to a gene; V was cut back by 6 bases and J by 0 bases. The CDR3 length is 16 residues.